This TCR beta chain emerged from a study of shared clonotypes between healthy human individuals. As for the study in general: Three CD4 naive, three CD4 memory, two CD8 naive and one CD8 memory plate were used per donor. Study-wide findings and caveats: Depth was large, yet rarefaction showed that sorted-subset sequencing was incomplete.

CD45RO-negative cells were positively selected for CCR7, leaving out terminally differentiated effector memory CD45RA+ cells. The CDR3 is made up of 16 amino acids. V was pared by 5 bases and J by 0 bases, with 17 bases between. Germline lookup yields CDR1 LNHDA and CDR2 SQIVND (reference sequence). Every immunoSEQ plate was one replicate of a subset's evenly spread DNA. The data were produced by immunoSEQ multiplex PCR, yet TCRdb's version contains in-frame clones alone and is incomplete. The top ten clones hold about 1.1% of a sample with millions of clones, about 94% of them seen once. Details on this clone: What it recognizes is unknown.

The gene calls are TRBV19 and TRBJ2-7, with D possibly TRBD1 on 6 matching bases. The clonotype comes from a man between 18 and 35 years old in good health. Sequencing was carried out using naive CD8+ T cells sorted from blood. The CDR3, as DNA: TGTGCCAGTAGTCCTGCCGGGACATCCAACTCCTACGAGCAGTACTTC. Residues: CASSPAGTSNSYEQYF.